Below, one T cell receptor (beta chain) is given with its context. There is no known antigen for this receptor. No base quality information exists; no much larger clone differs at one position. This sample stems from a study of shared clonotypes between healthy human individuals (dated by TCRdb to 2020 to 2022). Regarding the research as a whole: The cohort comprised two women and a few men aged 18 to 49 years. For each donor, CD4 naive and CD4 memory were each run on three plates, CD8 naive on two plates, and CD8 memory on one plate. The study deeply sequenced blood TCR repertoires of about 5 healthy adults to estimate repertoire size and the extent of clonotype sharing between individuals. Libraries were prepared and TCR repertoires were sequenced by different laboratories using diverse techniques, in order to increase sequencing depth and limit assay-specific biases. Between about 0.85 and 9.5 billion PBMCs per donor were obtained by leukapheresis. Broader findings and caveats from the paper: The small number of donors limited the genetic and exposure-history diversity represented. Naive subsets generally had larger estimated clonotype richness than memory subsets did. Compared with non-shared clonotypes, clonotypes shared by all four sorted-subset donors had higher generation probabilities. Sampling was restricted to blood, and TCR repertoires in tissue are likely to differ from TCR repertoires in blood. Pairwise subsampling led to the expectation that sequencing depth would affect the degree of clonotype sharing among donors. Across four donors, 5% to 6% of naive CD4, roughly 3.4% of naive CD8, under 2.5% of memory CD4, and 0.3% to 0.45% of memory CD8 clonotypes were shared. Incomplete sequencing was indicated by rarefaction of sorted-subset datasets, despite the large sequencing depth.

TCR CDR3 regions were amplified from genomic DNA by multiplex PCR using the deep immunoSEQ assay. Extracted genomic DNA from each cell subset was spread evenly across all wells of several immunoSEQ 96-well plates, with each plate serving as a replicate. Each replicate PCR for sorted subsets received 150 to 250 ng genomic DNA, equal to about 30,000 T cell genomes. Purified libraries were quantified with a Qubit 3.0 fluorometer, sized on a Bioanalyzer 2100, and re-quantified with the KAPA Library Quantification kit. Every immunoSEQ 96-well plate was sequenced on a dedicated single-read 150-cycle Illumina NextSeq 550 flow cell. In the authors' own workflow: Because only junctional sequences without quality scores were contained in the immunoSEQ output, filtering matching that applied to full-length reads could not be performed. To assign V/J genes and CDR3, sequences were annotated using PyIR, a Python wrapper for IgBLAST v1.9, with IMGT germline references. Reads with weak V/J assignments (E-value above 1e-6), missing CDR3, stop codons, out-of-frame junctions, or ambiguous translated residues were removed. V3J clonotypes were defined as sequences sharing an identical inferred V gene, J gene, and CDR3 amino acid sequence. The percentage overlap between two repertoires was calculated by dividing the number of shared unique clonotypes by the size of the smaller repertoire. Three approaches were used to assess repertoire richness: RTK rarefaction, the Chao1 estimator, and Recon v2.1 estimates of unobserved clonotypes. Generation probabilities for all TCRbeta clonotypes obtained by the gDNA method from several donors were computed using OLGA. TCRdb stores this immuneACCESS table with in-frame sequences only. Part of the clones is absent; in the studies checked, under half of the shortfall reflects unresolved V genes, and no reason is known for the rest. The V and J calls and clone size are taken from that table; D and trimming were inferred from the DNA. Present in this sample are about 680,000 clones, about two thirds of which were seen just once. The top ten constitute 1.8% of the sample.

The donors were healthy, HIV-negative adults with no recently reported acute infections or vaccinations. Every donor was a Caucasian adult living in Nashville, Tennessee, USA. CD4+ T cells were enriched by magnetic negative selection; naive cells were then positively selected on CD45RA, and the negative fraction formed the memory subset. After blood collection by leukapheresis, PBMCs were isolated using Ficoll-Histopaque density gradient centrifugation and then cryopreserved in the vapor phase of liquid nitrogen. Purity and quantity of every magnetically sorted T cell population were checked by analytical flow cytometry. Genomic DNA was isolated from every sorted fraction and measured by UV absorbance on a Nanodrop 2000c. Per the germline V gene, LGHNA is the CDR1 and YNFKEQ is the CDR2. Reading from cysteine to phenylalanine, the CDR3 counts 15 amino acids. Just CDR3 DNA is preserved here, 45 bases in frame from base 1. V trim: 0 bases; J trim: 5 bases; unmatched bases: 4.

The receptor was isolated from a woman aged 25 to 39 in good health. The chain joins TRBV4-2 to TRBJ1-5, with 7 bases in between that match TRBD1. The specimen was memory CD4+ T cells sorted from blood. The meaning of the sample's cell subset or site label: CD45RA-negative fraction. The CDR3 sequence is CASSQDTGADQPQHF. The sequenced DNA: TGTGCCAGCAGCCAAGATACAGGGGCGGATCAGCCCCAGCATTTT.